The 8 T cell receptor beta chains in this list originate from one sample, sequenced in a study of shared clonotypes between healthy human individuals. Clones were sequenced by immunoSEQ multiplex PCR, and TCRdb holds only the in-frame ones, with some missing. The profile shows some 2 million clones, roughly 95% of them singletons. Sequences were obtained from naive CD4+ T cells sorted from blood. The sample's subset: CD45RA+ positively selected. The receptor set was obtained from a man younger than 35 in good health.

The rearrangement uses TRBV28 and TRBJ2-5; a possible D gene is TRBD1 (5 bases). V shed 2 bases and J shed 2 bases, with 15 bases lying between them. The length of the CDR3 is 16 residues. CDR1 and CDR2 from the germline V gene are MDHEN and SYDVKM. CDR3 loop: CASSLSPSGKQETQYF. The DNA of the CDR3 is TGTGCCAGCAGTTTAAGCCCCTCAGGGAAGCAAGAGACCCAGTACTTC.

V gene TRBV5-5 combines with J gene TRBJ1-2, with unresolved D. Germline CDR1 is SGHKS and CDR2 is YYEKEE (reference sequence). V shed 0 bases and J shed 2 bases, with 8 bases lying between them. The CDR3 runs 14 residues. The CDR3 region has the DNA TGTGCCAGCAGCTTGGGTCCGGGGAACTATGGCTACACCTTC. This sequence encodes CASSLGPGNYGYTF.

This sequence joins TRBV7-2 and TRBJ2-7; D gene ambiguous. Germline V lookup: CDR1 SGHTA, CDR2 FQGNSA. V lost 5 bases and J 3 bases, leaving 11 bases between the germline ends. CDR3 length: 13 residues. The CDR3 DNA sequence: TGTGCCAGCAGCACCTATCCTCTCTACGAGCAGTACTTC. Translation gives CASSTYPLYEQYF.

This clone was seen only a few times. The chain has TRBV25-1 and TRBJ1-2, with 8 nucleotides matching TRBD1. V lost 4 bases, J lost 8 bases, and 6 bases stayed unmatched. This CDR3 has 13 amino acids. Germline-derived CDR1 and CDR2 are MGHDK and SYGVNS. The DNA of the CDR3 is TGTGCCAGCAGTGGCGGACAGGGTAGGGGCTACACCTTC. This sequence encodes CASSGGQGRGYTF.

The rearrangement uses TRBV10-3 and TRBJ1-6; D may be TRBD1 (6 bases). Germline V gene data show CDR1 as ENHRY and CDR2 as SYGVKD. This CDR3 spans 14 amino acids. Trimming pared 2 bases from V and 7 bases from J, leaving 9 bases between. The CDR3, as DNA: TGTGCCATCAGTGAGACCCAGGGGAATTCACCCCTCCACTTT. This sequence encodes CAISETQGNSPLHF.

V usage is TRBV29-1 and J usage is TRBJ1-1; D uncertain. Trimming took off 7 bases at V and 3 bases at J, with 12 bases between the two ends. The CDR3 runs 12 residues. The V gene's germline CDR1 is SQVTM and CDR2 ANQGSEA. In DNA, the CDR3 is TGCAGCGCAGCCCCAGGCGACACTGAAGCTTTCTTT. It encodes CSAAPGDTEAFF.

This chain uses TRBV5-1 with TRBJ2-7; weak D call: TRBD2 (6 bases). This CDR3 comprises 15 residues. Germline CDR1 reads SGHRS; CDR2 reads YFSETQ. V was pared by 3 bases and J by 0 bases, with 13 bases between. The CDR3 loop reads CASSSGSAASYEQYF. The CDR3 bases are TGCGCCAGCAGCTCCGGGAGTGCTGCCTCCTACGAGCAGTACTTC.

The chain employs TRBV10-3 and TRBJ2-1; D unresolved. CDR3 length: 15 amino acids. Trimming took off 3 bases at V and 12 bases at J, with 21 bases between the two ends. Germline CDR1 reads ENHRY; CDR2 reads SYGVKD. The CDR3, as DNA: TGTGCCATCAGTGACGAACGTCCCTTTTCGTTTGGGCAGTTCTTC. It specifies CAISDERPFSFGQFF.